These T cell receptor beta chains were read from a single sample in a study of tumor and adjacent non-tumor tissue in lung cancer. Using its own MiXCR run on the multiplex PCR reads, TCRdb lists one record per CDR3 protein. The table includes tens of thousands of distinct CDR3 sequences, roughly 66% detected once. Source material: lung tumor tissue. The receptors derive from a man aged 55 to 70 with non-small cell lung cancer. Each CDR3 is given with its conserved first and last residue. The D gene is left open where the match is weak. Not every row has a clone size; where given, it reads once, few, many or a size class.

many	TRBV6-4	-	TRBJ2-2	TGTGCCAGCAGTGACAGGACAGCCGGGGAGCTGTTTTTT	CASSDRTAGELFF
-	TRBV20-1	-	TRBJ2-1	TGCAGTGCTAGTGTACAGAACAGTGAGCAGTTCTTC	CSASVQNSEQFF
many	TRBV6-1	-	TRBJ2-3	TGTGCCAGCAGTGATTGGCAGGGTGTCACAGATACGCAGTATTTT	CASSDWQGVTDTQYF
-	TRBV7-9	TRBD1	TRBJ1-2	TGTGCCAGCAGCTCGGACAGGGGTGGCGGCTACACCTTC	CASSSDRGGGYTF
-	TRBV6-1	-	TRBJ1-1	TGTGCCAGCAGTGAGCGGGGTGCTCACACTGAAGCTATCTTT	CASSERGAHTEAIF
many	TRBV6-1	-	TRBJ1-5	TGTGCCCACGACGCTAACATCGGAAATCAGCCCCAGCATTTT	CAHDANIGNQPQHF
many	TRBV10-3	-	TRBJ1-5	TGTGCCGCCGGACGGAATAGCAATCAGCCCCAGCATTTT	CAAGRNSNQPQHF
-	TRBV11-1	-	TRBJ2-1	TGTGCCAACAGCTTCATCGTTAGACAGGATGAGCAGTTCTTC	CANSFIVRQDEQFF
few	TRBV20-1	TRBD2	TRBJ2-3	TGCAGTGCTAGTTTAACTAGCGGGAGTCAAGATACGCAGTATTTT	CSASLTSGSQDTQYF
once	TRBV28	TRBD1	TRBJ2-7	TGTTCCAGTAGTCCGACAGGGGGGCGGAACGAGCAGTACTTC	CSSSPTGGRNEQYF
-	TRBV18	-	TRBJ2-5	TGTGCCAGCTCACCAGACCAGGGCCAGTACTTC	CASSPDQGQYF
-	TRBV5-4	-	TRBJ1-1	TGTGCCAGCAGCGACGGACGGTCTATAAACACTGAAGCTTTCTTT	CASSDGRSINTEAFF
-	TRBV6-1	TRBD2	TRBJ2-1	TGTGCCAGCATCGACAAACATGCGGGAGGGCCCAACAATGAGCAGTTCTTC	CASIDKHAGGPNNEQFF
many	TRBV10-3	TRBD1	TRBJ1-5	TGTGCCATAGGACAGGGAGGGCAGCCCCAGCATTTT	CAIGQGGQPQHF
many	TRBV11-2	TRBD1	TRBJ1-2	TGTGCCAGCAGCACCGGACAGGGGGCGTACTATGGCTACACCTTC	CASSTGQGAYYGYTF
few	TRBV11-1	-	TRBJ1-1	TGTGCCAGCAGCTTATCAGCGGGCGAGAATGAAGCTTTCTTC	CASSLSAGENEAFF
-	TRBV5-1	-	TRBJ1-1	TGCGCCAGCAGCTTGGCTGTCAACCAGGGAGTGCCTGAAGCTTTCTTT	CASSLAVNQGVPEAFF
many	TRBV12-3/TRBV12-4	TRBD1	TRBJ1-4	TGTGCCAGCACCCAGGGGGATAATGAAAAACTGTTTTTT	CASTQGDNEKLFF
-	TRBV14	TRBD2	TRBJ2-1	TGTGCCAGCAGCGAACTAGCGGGAGTGTTTGAGCAGTTCTTC	CASSELAGVFEQFF
-	TRBV4-1	-	TRBJ2-2	TGCGCCAGCAGCCAGGGGCAAGGACTCGCCGTCGGGGAGCTGTTTTTT	CASSQGQGLAVGELFF
-	TRBV6-5	TRBD2	TRBJ2-5	TGTGCCAGCAGTCCGGGACTAGCGGTGGAGACCCAGCACTTC	CASSPGLAVETQHF
-	TRBV20-1	-	TRBJ2-7	TGCAGTGCTTTAGGAACAGGGTTGTCCGAGCAGTACTTC	CSALGTGLSEQYF
-	TRBV11-1	-	TRBJ2-5	TGTGCCAGCAGCTCACCGACAGGCTTAGTGGAGACCCAGTACTTC	CASSSPTGLVETQYF
-	TRBV29-1	-	TRBJ2-3	TGCATCGTTGTAAAGTTGTCGAGGGGTGATACACAGTATTTT	CIVVKLSRGDTQYF
many	TRBV11-2	-	TRBJ1-5	TGTGCCAGCAGCCCTAATAACAGTCCTGGTCAGCCCCAGCATTTT	CASSPNNSPGQPQHF
-	TRBV11-2	-	TRBJ2-7	TGTGCTAGCAGCTTAGTCGGCGGTCGGGGGAGCTACGAGCCGCACTTC	CASSLVGGRGSYEPHF
-	TRBV6-2/TRBV6-3	TRBD2	TRBJ2-7	TGTGCCAGCAGTTACCCGTCGACTAGCGGGAGTCTCGAACAGTACTTC	CASSYPSTSGSLEQYF
-	TRBV5-1	-	TRBJ1-1	TGCGCCAGCAAGGTCCGTCTGAACATCGAAGCATTCTTT	CASKVRLNIEAFF
-	TRBV12-3/TRBV12-4	-	TRBJ2-1	TGTGCCAGCAGTTTTCAGGGTAGAGACAATGAGCTGTTCTTC	CASSFQGRDNELFF
-	TRBV28	-	TRBJ2-4	TGTGTCAGCAGTTTGACCGCGGGGGCAAACATTCGGTACTTC	CVSSLTAGANIRYF
-	TRBV30	TRBD1	TRBJ2-1	TGTGCCTGGGGTATCACCGAGACAGGGGGCCTCAATGAGCAGTTCTTC	CAWGITETGGLNEQFF
-	TRBV18	-	TRBJ2-1	TGTGCCAGCTCACTTACCATCAATGAGCAGTTCTTC	CASSLTINEQFF
-	TRBV6-2/TRBV6-3	-	TRBJ1-6	TGTGCCAGCTCCCGGCCCAATAATTCACCCCTACACTTT	CASSRPNNSPLHF
-	TRBV20-1	TRBD1	TRBJ1-5	TGCAGTGCTAGTCCGACAGGGAATATCAATCAGCCCCAGCATTTT	CSASPTGNINQPQHF
many	TRBV12-3/TRBV12-4	TRBD2	TRBJ2-3	TGTGCCAGCAGTTTACGACTAGCGGGGGGTAGCACAGATACGCAGTATTTT	CASSLRLAGGSTDTQYF
few	TRBV11-1	TRBD1	TRBJ2-7	TGTGCCAGTAGCACGGTGGGACAGGGGCGTTACGAGCAGTACTTC	CASSTVGQGRYEQYF
many	TRBV6-5	TRBD1	TRBJ2-7	TGTGCCAGCAGTTACTCGCTTGGGGGACAGAACGAGCAGTACTTC	CASSYSLGGQNEQYF
-	TRBV29-1	-	TRBJ1-1	TGCAGCGTCAGGATGAACACGGAAGCTTTCTTT	CSVRMNTEAFF